This T cell receptor (beta chain) was recovered during a study of early T cells in non-severe SARS-CoV-2 infection. Study overall: Sequencing targeted bulk RNA from unsorted whole blood, leaving chains unpaired. Findings and limits, study-wide: Private and CD4 specificities were missed by VDJdb matching, skewed to anti-spike CD8.

This clonotype was detected ten times or more. The antigen remains unidentified. Unique molecular identifiers tagged individual cDNA molecules. TCRdb redid the calling of the 5' RACE reads with MiXCR, one entry per CDR3 protein. The sample includes about 25,000 distinct CDR3 sequences, roughly 4.5% of them seen just once. CDR3 length equals 15 residues. CDR1 is SEHNR and CDR2 is FQNEAQ in the germline V gene (reference sequence). With 5 bases clipped from V and 7 bases from J, the junction kept 9 bases outside the gene matches. The clonotype originates from an adult who was a healthcare worker with PCR-confirmed SARS-CoV-2 infection or an uninfected control (not recorded which). Sequencing was performed on whole blood. The V call is TRBV7-9, the J call TRBJ2-1; TRBD1 agrees at 9 bases. CDR3 in amino acids: CASSQPGQGKNEQFF. As DNA, the CDR3 is TGTGCCAGCAGCCAACCGGGACAGGGTAAAAATGAGCAGTTCTTC. The complete variable domain, with remaining parts taken from reference TRBV7-9 and TRBJ2-1, reads DTGVSQNPRHKITKRGQNVTFRCDPISEHNRLYWYRQTLGQGPEFLTYFQNEAQLEKSRLLSDRFSAERPKGSFSTLEIQRTEQGDSAMYLCASSQPGQGKNEQFFGPGTRLTVL.